One sample yielded the 32 T cell receptor beta chains listed below, sequenced in a study of brain metastases from non-small cell lung cancer. Profiled with immunoSEQ multiplex PCR; TCRdb holds only in-frame clones, not every one. The sample consists of roughly 2,100 clones, about 83% of them appearing once. The sample taken for sequencing was tumor-adjacent normal tissue. The receptors come from a donor older than 35 with non-small cell lung cancer.

This CDR3 is CASSLLQQGMDTIYF. CDR3 nucleotides: TGCGCCAGCAGCTTGCTTCAACAAGGGATGGACACCATATATTTT. The chain is built from TRBV5-1 and TRBJ1-3; D uncertain. The V end lost 1 base, the J end lost 8 bases, and 16 bases lay between the germline ends. Per germline, CDR1 SGHRS and CDR2 YFSETQ. The CDR3 runs 15 residues.

The table lists this clone with a few counts. V is TRBV14 and J is TRBJ1-1; D perhaps matches TRBD1 (5 bases). CDR1 and CDR2 from the germline V gene are SGHDN and FVKESK. V was trimmed by 0 bases and J by 0 bases, leaving 17 bases between them. The CDR3 loop spans 18 amino acids. In DNA form, the CDR3 reads TGTGCCAGCAGCCAAGATCCCAGGGTCAGTGGCATGAACACTGAAGCTTTCTTT. Residues: CASSQDPRVSGMNTEAFF.

This clone has just a few counts. This CDR3 is also generated by other DNA sequences in the sample. The rearrangement uses TRBV24-1 and TRBJ2-1, with 11 bases lining up with TRBD1. CDR1 is KGHDR, CDR2 SFDVKD, per germline. The CDR3 loop spans 16 amino acids. J lost 8 bases, V lost 5 bases, and 10 bases had no gene match. The CDR3 loop reads CATSVPGQGEGDEQFF. CDR3 bases: TGTGCCACCAGTGTCCCGGGACAGGGGGAAGGGGATGAGCAGTTCTTC.

This chain connects TRBV24-1 to TRBJ2-7, with a weak D call TRBD2 (5 bases). CDR3 length equals 12 residues. V lost 2 bases, J lost 7 bases, and 8 bases lay in between. The germline V gene has CDR1 KGHDR and CDR2 SFDVKD. The CDR3 DNA is TGTGCCACCAGTGATTCCCTAGCAGAGCAGTACTTC. The encoded protein is CATSDSLAEQYF.

This chain links TRBV2 with TRBJ2-3; no clear D. V was pared by 9 bases and J by 2 bases, with 9 bases between. This CDR3 is 12 amino acids long. Germline CDR1 reads SNHLY; CDR2 reads FYNNEI. The DNA for the CDR3 is TGTGCCAGTAAGGGAATCACAGATACGCAGTATTTT. Protein sequence: CASKGITDTQYF.

J is TRBJ2-3 and V is TRBV7-9; D is uncertain. Germline assignment: CDR1 SEHNR and CDR2 FQNEAQ (reference sequence). The V gene lost 0 bases and the J gene lost 2 bases, with 3 bases spanning the gap. The CDR3 runs 13 residues. The CDR3 region is CASSLAPTDTQYF. As DNA, the CDR3 is TGTGCCAGCAGCTTAGCCCCCACAGATACGCAGTATTTT. Full variable domain (outside the CDR3, taken from reference TRBV7-9 and TRBJ2-3): DTGVSQNPRHKITKRGQNVTFRCDPISEHNRLYWYRQTLGQGPEFLTYFQNEAQLEKSRLLSDRFSAERPKGSFSTLEIQRTEQGDSAMYLCASSLAPTDTQYFGPGTRLTVL.

This clone was seen only a few times. This CDR3 is also generated by other DNA sequences in the sample. The V and J genes are TRBV2 and TRBJ2-7, with D tentatively TRBD1 (6 bases). The germline V gene has CDR1 SNHLY and CDR2 FYNNEI. CDR3 length equals 16 residues. The V end lost 6 bases, the J end lost 0 bases, and 18 bases lay between the germline ends. CDR3: CASRPWGRQSSYEQYF. The CDR3 DNA reads as TGTGCCAGCAGACCCTGGGGGCGGCAAAGCTCCTACGAGCAGTACTTC. Based on the CDR3 plus reference TRBV2 and TRBJ2-7, the full variable domain is EPEVTQTPSHQVTQMGQEVILRCVPISNHLYFYWYRQILGQKVEFLVSFYNNEISEKSEIFDDQFSVERPDGSNFTLKIRSTKLEDSAMYFCASRPWGRQSSYEQYFGPGTRLTVT.

This chain links TRBV10-3 with TRBJ2-5; D remains unclear. V was shortened by 3 bases and J by 10 bases, with 9 bases between the two germline ends. The CDR3 contains 11 residues. Germline-derived CDR1 and CDR2 are ENHRY and SYGVKD. For the CDR3, the DNA is TGTGCCATCAGTGAAGGAGAGGTCCAGTACTTC. As protein: CAISEGEVQYF.

As concerns this clone: An end of the junction differs from the germline gene, which may be a read error. The chain joins TRBV19 to TRBJ1-2; D perhaps matches TRBD1 (5 bases). Germline V CDR1 and CDR2: LNHDA, SQIVND (reference sequence). The CDR3 runs to 16 residues. As DNA, the CDR3 is TGTGCCACTGCCCGCGACAGAGTTCGTTCTAACTATGGCTACACCTTT. It translates to CATARDRVRSNYGYTF. The complete variable domain, with remaining parts taken from reference TRBV19 and TRBJ1-2, reads DGGITQSPKYLFRKEGQNVTLSCEQNLNHDAMYWYRQDPGQGLRLIYYSQIVNDFQKGDIAEGYSVSREKKESFPLTVTSAQKNPTAFYLCATARDRVRSNYGYTFGSGTRLTVV.

The chain employs TRBV23-1 and TRBJ1-3; no clear D. TRBV23-1 is treated as an ORF (open reading frame) with a function not yet certain. The CDR3 is made up of 16 amino acids. V dropped 2 bases and J dropped 0 bases, with 11 bases sitting between them. In DNA, the CDR3 is TGCGCCAGCAGTCAACGGAAGACAATCTCTGGAAACACCATATATTTT. It yields the protein CASSQRKTISGNTIYF.

The chain links TRBV3-1 (or the pseudogene TRBV3-2) to TRBJ2-1; 8 nucleotides match TRBD2. Trimming took 4 bases from V and 8 from J; bases not matched to a gene: 7. CDR3 length: 14 residues. Germline CDR1 and CDR2: LGHDT and YNNKEL (reference sequence). The chain's CDR3 is CASSLGGDNDEQFF. CDR3 in DNA: TGTGCCAGCAGCCTCGGGGGGGATAACGATGAGCAGTTCTTC.

The chain links TRBV7-2 to TRBJ2-1; D perhaps matches TRBD2 (5 bases). CDR3 length equals 13 residues. Germline lookup yields CDR1 SGHTA and CDR2 FQGNSA. The V end lost 6 bases, the J end lost 9 bases, and 15 bases lay between the germline ends. CDR3 DNA: TGTGCCAGCAGGCCGACTACAGTCCCTGAGCAGTTCTTC. This translates into CASRPTTVPEQFF. Full variable domain (missing parts from reference TRBV7-2 and TRBJ2-1): GAGVSQSPSNKVTEKGKDVELRCDPISGHTALYWYRQSLGQGLEFLIYFQGNSAPDKSGLPSDRFSAERTGGSVSTLTIQRTQQEDSAVYLCASRPTTVPEQFFGPGTRLTVL.

Note on this clone: This sample includes further DNA sequences coding for the same CDR3. The genes are TRBV5-6 and TRBJ2-7; 8 nucleotides match TRBD2. The CDR3 is 15 amino acids. Germline CDR1 is SGHDT and CDR2 is YYEEEE. V trimming: 4 bases; J trimming: 6 bases; junction bases outside the gene matches: 12. The CDR3 reads CASSRGLAGGFEQYF. CDR3 sequence (DNA): TGTGCCAGCAGCCGAGGCCTAGCGGGCGGTTTCGAGCAGTACTTC.

The V call is TRBV24-1, the J call TRBJ2-2; D might be TRBD1 (6 bases). Trimming removed 5 bases at V and 5 bases at J, with 8 bases between. The V gene's germline CDR1 is KGHDR and CDR2 SFDVKD. CDR3 length: 13 residues. The CDR3, as DNA: TGTGCCACCAGTGTACAGGGTACCGGGGAGCTGTTTTTT. Amino acids: CATSVQGTGELFF.

This clone showed up just once. V and J are TRBV6-2 or TRBV6-3 and TRBJ2-1; a possible D gene is TRBD2 (5 bases). Trimming removed 5 bases at V and 3 bases at J, with 14 bases between. This CDR3 comprises 15 residues. Germline CDR1 and CDR2: MNHEY and SVGEGT. CDR3 region: CASSVGGHLYNEQFF. CDR3 coding DNA: TGTGCCAGCAGTGTAGGCGGGCACCTCTACAATGAGCAGTTCTTC.

The V call is TRBV6-5, the J call TRBJ2-5; D ambiguous. V lost 6 bases and J lost 1, with 15 bases in between. Germline CDR1 is MNHEY and CDR2 is SVGAGI. This CDR3 is built from 15 residues. In DNA form, the CDR3 reads TGTGCCAGCAGGTTACAGAGGCGACTCCAAGAGACCCAGTACTTC. It specifies CASRLQRRLQETQYF.

The chain recombines TRBV2 with TRBJ1-6; 10 nucleotides agree with TRBD1. Germline V gene data show CDR1 as SNHLY and CDR2 as FYNNEI. The CDR3 extends over 14 amino acids. The J segment lost 9 bases and the V segment lost 6 bases, leaving 5 bases of the junction unmatched. The CDR3 coding sequence is TGTGCCAGCAGGAAGGGACAGGGGTTTTCACCCCTCCACTTT. The encoded protein is CASRKGQGFSPLHF.

V gene TRBV28 combines with J gene TRBJ2-4; 7 bases are a match to TRBD1. Germline CDR1 is MDHEN and CDR2 is SYDVKM. Trimming removed 4 bases from V and 6 bases from J; junction bases left unmatched: 12. This CDR3 spans 16 amino acids. The CDR3 spells CASSSRTGAWRNIQYF. For the CDR3, the DNA is TGTGCCAGCAGTTCCCGGACAGGTGCGTGGAGAAACATTCAGTACTTC.

This clone has a handful of counts. The sample has other DNA sequences that encode this CDR3 too. The chain recombines TRBV19 with TRBJ1-6; 7 nucleotides align to TRBD1. After removal of 1 base from V and 8 bases from J, the junction contained 2 bases not matched to a gene. Germline V gives CDR1 LNHDA, CDR2 SQIVND (reference sequence). CDR3 length: 14 residues. CDR3 loop: CASSIAGGDSPLHF. In nucleotides, the CDR3 is TGTGCCAGTAGTATAGCAGGGGGGGATTCACCCCTCCACTTT.

The rearrangement links TRBV13 to TRBJ2-3; TRBD2 matches 12 bases. V lost 5 bases, J lost 8 bases, and 8 bases stayed unmatched. Looked up from germline, CDR1 is PRHDT and CDR2 is FYEKMQ (reference sequence). The CDR3 consists of 15 residues. CDR3 region: CASSPPTSGSRTQYF. The DNA of the CDR3 is TGTGCCAGCAGCCCCCCGACTAGCGGGAGCCGTACGCAGTATTTT.

This clone was recorded a few times. The chain is built from TRBV5-5 and TRBJ1-1; D is possibly TRBD1 (6 bases). CDR1 is SGHKS and CDR2 is YYEKEE in the germline V gene (reference sequence). The V end lost 3 bases, the J end lost 4 bases, and 19 bases lay between the germline ends. The CDR3 runs 16 residues. CDR3 in DNA: TGTGCCAGCAGCTCCTCCCCTGGGCAGGGGACCACTGAAGCTTTCTTT. This encodes CASSSSPGQGTTEAFF.

This clone has just one count. The chain recombines TRBV19 with TRBJ1-1; TRBD1 aligns across 7 bases. There are 13 residues in the CDR3. Germline lookup yields CDR1 LNHDA and CDR2 SQIVND (reference sequence). J was trimmed by 5 bases and V by 7 bases; bases with no gene match: 7. CDR3 in DNA: TGTGCCAGTAATCCATTCAGGGGGACTGAAGCTTTCTTT. Encoded protein: CASNPFRGTEAFF.

The gene calls are TRBV6-1 and TRBJ1-5; the D gene is possibly TRBD1 (6 bases). The germline gives CDR1 MNHNS, CDR2 SASEGT. The V end lost 1 base, the J end lost 1 base, and 14 bases lay between the germline ends. This CDR3 has 17 residues. The CDR3, as DNA: TGTGCCAGCAGTGAAGGTTGGGGGCCAAAAAGCAATCAGCCCCAGCATTTT. This encodes CASSEGWGPKSNQPQHF.

V gene TRBV4-3 combines with J gene TRBJ1-3; TRBD1 matches at 10 bases. Trimming cost V 3 bases and J 0 bases; bases outside gene matches: 5. Per the germline V gene, CDR1 is LGHNA and CDR2 is YSLEER. The CDR3 spans 17 residues. The CDR3 DNA is TGCGCCAGCAGCCAGGGGACAGGGGCGTACTCTGGAAACACCATATATTTT. Amino acids: CASSQGTGAYSGNTIYF.

Comment on this clone: Relative to the germline gene, one junction end is altered; a read error may explain this. At the DNA level, this CDR3 is encoded by other sequences in the same sample as well. The chain has TRBV28 and TRBJ2-6; tentatively, D is TRBD1 or TRBD2 (5 bases each). The CDR3 runs 17 residues. Germline lookup yields CDR1 MDHEN and CDR2 SYDVKM. The CDR3 sequence is CASSLWGPSSGANVLTF. For the CDR3, the DNA is TGTGCCAGCAGTTTATGGGGACCAAGCTCTGGGGCCAACGTTCTGACTTTC.

The chain is built from TRBV28 and TRBJ2-7; possibly TRBD2 for D (6 bases). This CDR3 region has 11 residues. V was cut by 8 bases and J by 4 bases, with 9 bases left in between. Per germline, CDR1 MDHEN and CDR2 SYDVKM. The CDR3 protein is CASRGFYEQYF. Here the CDR3 DNA reads TGTGCCAGCCGGGGGTTTTACGAGCAGTACTTC.

The gene calls are TRBV9 and TRBJ2-6; D unclear. CDR3 length: 14 residues. Germline loops: CDR1 SGDLS, CDR2 YYNGEE. With 3 bases removed from V and 4 bases from J, the gap between germline ends came to 8 bases. CDR3 nucleotides: TGTGCCAGCAGCGCCCTCGTAGGGGCCAACGTCCTGACTTTC. It codes for CASSALVGANVLTF.

The rearrangement joins TRBV9 to TRBJ2-7, with TRBD1 matching 8 bases. The V gene's germline CDR1 is SGDLS and CDR2 YYNGEE. The CDR3 has 16 residues. Trimming took 5 bases from V and 3 from J; bases not matched to a gene: 13. CDR3 in amino acids: CASRVRQGKKGYEQYF. CDR3 DNA: TGTGCCAGCAGGGTAAGACAGGGGAAGAAGGGCTACGAGCAGTACTTC.

This clone is labeled large. This specimen includes other DNA sequences encoding the same CDR3. This chain joins TRBV28 and TRBJ2-1; 10 bases are a match to TRBD2. This CDR3 has 15 amino acids. Germline values: CDR1 MDHEN, CDR2 SYDVKM. The trim removed 6 bases at V and 5 bases at J, leaving 7 bases unmatched. The CDR3 loop is CASSLIAGGNNEQFF. In DNA, the CDR3 is TGTGCCAGCAGCCTCATAGCGGGGGGAAACAATGAGCAGTTCTTC.

This chain joins TRBV6-5 and TRBJ1-5; D gene ambiguous. CDR1 is MNHEY and CDR2 is SVGAGI in the germline V gene. Trimming left V 6 bases short and J 0 bases short, with 12 bases between. The CDR3 totals 15 residues. CDR3 sequence (DNA): TGTGCCAGCAGGCCGACCAGCGATAGCAATCAGCCCCAGCATTTT. Translation gives CASRPTSDSNQPQHF.

The table lists this clone with a count of one. This chain joins TRBV4-2 and TRBJ2-5; D is uncertain. V gave up 0 bases and J gave up 1 base, with 0 bases separating them. This CDR3 is built from 12 residues. Germline assignment: CDR1 LGHNA and CDR2 YNFKEQ. The CDR3 DNA reads TGTGCCAGCAGCCAAGACCAAGAGACCCAGTACTTC. Translation gives CASSQDQETQYF.

Concerning this clone: Within the sample, other DNA sequences also encode this same CDR3. The chain joins TRBV21-1 to TRBJ2-3; the table assigns TRBD1, which was not confirmed against the DNA. TRBV21-1 has pseudogene status. The CDR3 has 14 amino acids. For the CDR3, the DNA is TGTGCCAGCCCCCAGGACAGTGTCACAGATACGCAGTATTTT. Protein: CASPQDSVTDTQYF.